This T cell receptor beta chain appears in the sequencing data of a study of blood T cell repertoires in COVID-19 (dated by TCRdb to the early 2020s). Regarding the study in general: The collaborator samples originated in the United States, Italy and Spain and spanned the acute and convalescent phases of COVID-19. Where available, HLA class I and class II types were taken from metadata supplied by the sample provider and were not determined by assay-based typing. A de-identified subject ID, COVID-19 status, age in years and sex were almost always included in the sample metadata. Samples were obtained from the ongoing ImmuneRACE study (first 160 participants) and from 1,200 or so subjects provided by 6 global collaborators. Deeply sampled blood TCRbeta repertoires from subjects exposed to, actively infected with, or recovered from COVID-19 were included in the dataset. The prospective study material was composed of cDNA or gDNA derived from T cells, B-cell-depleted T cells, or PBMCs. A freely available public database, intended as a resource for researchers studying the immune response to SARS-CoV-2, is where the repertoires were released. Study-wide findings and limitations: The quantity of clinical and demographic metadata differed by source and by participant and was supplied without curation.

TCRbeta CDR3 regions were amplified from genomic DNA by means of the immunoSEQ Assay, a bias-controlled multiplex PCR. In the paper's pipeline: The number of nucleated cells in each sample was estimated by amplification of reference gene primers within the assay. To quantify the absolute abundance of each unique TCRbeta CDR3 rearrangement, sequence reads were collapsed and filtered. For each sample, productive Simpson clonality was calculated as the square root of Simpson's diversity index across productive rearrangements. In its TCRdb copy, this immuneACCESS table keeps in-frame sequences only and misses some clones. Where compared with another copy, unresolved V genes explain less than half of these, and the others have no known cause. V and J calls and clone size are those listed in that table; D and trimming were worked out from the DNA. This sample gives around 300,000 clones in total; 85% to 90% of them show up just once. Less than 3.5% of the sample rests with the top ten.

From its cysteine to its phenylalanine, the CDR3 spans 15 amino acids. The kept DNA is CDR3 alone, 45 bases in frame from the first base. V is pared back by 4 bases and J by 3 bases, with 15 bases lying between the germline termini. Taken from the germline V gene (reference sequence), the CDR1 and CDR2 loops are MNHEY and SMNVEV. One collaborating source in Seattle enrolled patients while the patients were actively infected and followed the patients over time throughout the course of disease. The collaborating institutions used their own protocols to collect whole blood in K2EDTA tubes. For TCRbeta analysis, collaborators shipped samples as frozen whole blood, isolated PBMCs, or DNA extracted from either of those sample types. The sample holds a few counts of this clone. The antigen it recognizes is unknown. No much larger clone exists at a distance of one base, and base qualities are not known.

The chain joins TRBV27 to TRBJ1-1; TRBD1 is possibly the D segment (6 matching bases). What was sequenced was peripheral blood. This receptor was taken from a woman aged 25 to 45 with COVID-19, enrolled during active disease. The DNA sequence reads TGTGCCAGCAGTTCTACAAGGGGGATCCACACTGAAGCTTTCTTT. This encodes CASSSTRGIHTEAFF.